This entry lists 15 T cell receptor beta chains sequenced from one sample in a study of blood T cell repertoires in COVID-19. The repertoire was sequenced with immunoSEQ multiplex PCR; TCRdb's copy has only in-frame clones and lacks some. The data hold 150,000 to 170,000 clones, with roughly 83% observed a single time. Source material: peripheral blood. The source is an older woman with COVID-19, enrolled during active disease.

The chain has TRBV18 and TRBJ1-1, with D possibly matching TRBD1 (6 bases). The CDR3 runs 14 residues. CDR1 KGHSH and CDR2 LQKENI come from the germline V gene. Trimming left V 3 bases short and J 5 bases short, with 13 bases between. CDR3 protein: CASSPNRVQTEAFF. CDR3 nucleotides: TGTGCCAGCTCACCCAACAGGGTGCAAACTGAAGCTTTCTTT.

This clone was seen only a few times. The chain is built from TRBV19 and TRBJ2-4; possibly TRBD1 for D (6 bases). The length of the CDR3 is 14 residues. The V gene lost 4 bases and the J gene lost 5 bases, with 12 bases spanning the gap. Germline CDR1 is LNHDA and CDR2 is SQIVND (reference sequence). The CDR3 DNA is TGTGCCAGTAGTAAGGCCGGGACACAAAACATTCAGTACTTC. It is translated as CASSKAGTQNIQYF.

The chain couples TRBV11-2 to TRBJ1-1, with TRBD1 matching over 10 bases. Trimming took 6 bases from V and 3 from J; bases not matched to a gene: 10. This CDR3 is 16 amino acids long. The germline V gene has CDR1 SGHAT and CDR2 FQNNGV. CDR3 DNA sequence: TGTGCCAGCAGTTTTCCGGGGGGGACAGGGGACACTGAAGCTTTCTTT. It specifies CASSFPGGTGDTEAFF.

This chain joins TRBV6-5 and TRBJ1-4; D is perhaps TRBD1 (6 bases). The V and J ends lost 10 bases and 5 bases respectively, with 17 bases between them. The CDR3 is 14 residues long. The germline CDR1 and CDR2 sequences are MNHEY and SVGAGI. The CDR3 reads CATNRAGGNEKLFF. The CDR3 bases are TGTGCCACCAACAGGGCGGGGGGGAATGAAAAACTGTTTTTT.

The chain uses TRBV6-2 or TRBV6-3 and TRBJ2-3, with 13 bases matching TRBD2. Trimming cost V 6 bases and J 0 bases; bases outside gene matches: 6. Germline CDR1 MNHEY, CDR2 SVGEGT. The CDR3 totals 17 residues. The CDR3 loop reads CASSLGLAGVSTDTQYF. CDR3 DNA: TGTGCCAGCAGCCTTGGACTAGCGGGGGTAAGCACAGATACGCAGTATTTT.

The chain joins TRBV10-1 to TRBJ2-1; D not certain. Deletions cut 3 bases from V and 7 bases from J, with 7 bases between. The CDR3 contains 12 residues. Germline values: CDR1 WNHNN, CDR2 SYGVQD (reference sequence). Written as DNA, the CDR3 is TGCGCCAGCAGTGATCCGTCGAATGAGCAGTTCTTC. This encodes CASSDPSNEQFF.

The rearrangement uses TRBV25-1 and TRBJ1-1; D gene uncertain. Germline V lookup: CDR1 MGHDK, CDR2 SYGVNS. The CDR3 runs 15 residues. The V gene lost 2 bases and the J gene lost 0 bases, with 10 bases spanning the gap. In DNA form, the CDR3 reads TGTGCCAGCAGTGAAGGAGGGATCCTGAACACTGAAGCTTTCTTT. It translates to CASSEGGILNTEAFF.

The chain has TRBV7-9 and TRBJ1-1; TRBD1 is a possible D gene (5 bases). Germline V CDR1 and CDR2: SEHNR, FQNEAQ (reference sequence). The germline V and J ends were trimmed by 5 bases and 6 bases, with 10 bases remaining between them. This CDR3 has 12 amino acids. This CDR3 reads CASSTQVPEAFF. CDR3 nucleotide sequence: TGTGCCAGCAGCACACAGGTCCCTGAAGCTTTCTTT.

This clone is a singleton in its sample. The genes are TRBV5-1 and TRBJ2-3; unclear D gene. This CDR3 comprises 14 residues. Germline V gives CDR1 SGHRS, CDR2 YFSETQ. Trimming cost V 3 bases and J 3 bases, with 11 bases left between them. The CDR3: CASSYSSLTDTQYF. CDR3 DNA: TGCGCCAGCAGCTATAGCTCATTAACAGATACGCAGTATTTT. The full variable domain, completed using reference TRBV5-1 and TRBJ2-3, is KAGVTQTPRYLIKTRGQQVTLSCSPISGHRSVSWYQQTPGQGLQFLFEYFSETQRNKGNFPGRFSGRQFSNSRSEMNVSTLELGDSALYLCASSYSSLTDTQYFGPGTRLTVL.

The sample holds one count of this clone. As DNA, the CDR3 is TGTGCCAGCGCATACAGGGAACCCCCTAACTATGGCTACACCTTC. It yields the protein CASAYREPPNYGYTF. The J gene is TRBJ1-2, the V gene TRBV19, with D possibly being TRBD1 (6 bases). V lost 9 bases and J lost 0, with 17 bases in between. The CDR3 consists of 15 residues. Germline V CDR1 and CDR2: LNHDA, SQIVND (reference sequence).

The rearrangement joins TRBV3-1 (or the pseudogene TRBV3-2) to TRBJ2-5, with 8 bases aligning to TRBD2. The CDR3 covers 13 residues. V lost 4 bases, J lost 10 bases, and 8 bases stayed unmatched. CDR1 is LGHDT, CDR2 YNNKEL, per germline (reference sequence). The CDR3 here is CASSLRAGVVQYF. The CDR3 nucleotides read TGTGCCAGCAGCCTGAGAGCGGGAGTAGTCCAGTACTTC.

The CDR3 region has the DNA TGCGCCAGCAGCGCATCCACAGGGACTGGAAACACCATATATTTT. Residues: CASSASTGTGNTIYF. The chain employs TRBV4-1 and TRBJ1-3; maybe TRBD1 (6 bases). This CDR3 has 15 residues. Looked up from germline, CDR1 is MGHRA and CDR2 is YSYEKL. The V end was cut by 5 bases, the J end by 2 bases, with 13 bases between.

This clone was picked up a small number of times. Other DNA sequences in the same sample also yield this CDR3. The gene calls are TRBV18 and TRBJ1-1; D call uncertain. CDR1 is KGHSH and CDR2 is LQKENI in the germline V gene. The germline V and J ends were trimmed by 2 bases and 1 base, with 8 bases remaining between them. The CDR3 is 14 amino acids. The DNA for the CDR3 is TGTGCCAGCTCACCAATGACAAGGAACACTGAAGCTTTCTTT. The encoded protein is CASSPMTRNTEAFF. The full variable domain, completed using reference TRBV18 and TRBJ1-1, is NAGVMQNPRHLVRRRGQEARLRCSPMKGHSHVYWYRQLPEEGLKFMVYLQKENIIDESGMPKERFSAEFPKEGPSILRIQQVVRGDSAAYFCASSPMTRNTEAFFGQGTRLTVV.

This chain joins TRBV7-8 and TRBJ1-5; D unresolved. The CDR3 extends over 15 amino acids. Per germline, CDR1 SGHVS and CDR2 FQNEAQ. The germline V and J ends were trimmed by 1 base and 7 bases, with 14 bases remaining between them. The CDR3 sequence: CASSLVAAGGQPQHF. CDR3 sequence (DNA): TGTGCCAGCAGCTTAGTGGCCGCGGGCGGACAGCCCCAGCATTTT.

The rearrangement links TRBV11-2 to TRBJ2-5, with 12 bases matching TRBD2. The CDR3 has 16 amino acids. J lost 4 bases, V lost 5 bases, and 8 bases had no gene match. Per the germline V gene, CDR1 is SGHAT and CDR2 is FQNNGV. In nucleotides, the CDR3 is TGTGCCAGCAGCACGGGGACTAGCGGGTTTGGAGAGACCCAGTACTTC. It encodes CASSTGTSGFGETQYF.